This TCR beta chain is drawn from a study of beta chain features in type 1 diabetes (dated by TCRdb to the late 2010s). The study in broad terms: No differences in mean age, gender distribution, total cell number or subset yield were found between patients and healthy donors. Naive and central memory subsets were obtained from all 28 donors, but regulatory and stem cell-like memory subsets were isolated from only 8 patients and 8 healthy donors. The study compared TCRB repertoires of sorted circulating CD4+ T cell subsets between recently diagnosed type 1 diabetes patients and matched healthy donors. A total of approximately 100 million sorted cells were examined across all samples, and the number of cells per subset was strongly correlated with RNA yield. Paper-wide results and their limitations: PCR may preferentially amplify shorter templates, but because patient and control samples were amplified and corrected together, any resulting skew would affect both groups equally. Only small numbers of individuals were included in the HLA sub-analyses, which left unresolved whether HLA type had any influence on TCRB rearrangement. Because cDNA was sequenced instead of genomic DNA, activated cells with high expression could be over-represented, although the groups did not differ in activation or CD3 levels. A moderate but significant shortening of TCRB CDR3 length was observed in type 1 diabetes patients in all four CD4+ subsets. Naive, central memory and regulatory TCRB repertoires appeared to be more similar among patients than among healthy donors. Fewer insertions and more nucleotide deletions at VDJ recombination sites were observed in patients with type 1 diabetes, implying thymic rearrangement abnormalities.

Germline trimming: 8 bases from V, 7 bases from J; junction bases outside gene matches: 20. For CDR1 and CDR2, the germline V gene lists MRHNA and SNTAGT. The CDR3 measures 18 amino acids from cysteine to phenylalanine. Only the CDR3 DNA stays, 54 bases, in frame from base 1. Each donor gave one peripheral blood draw, roughly 110 mL on average, collected into heparinised tubes. A BD FACSAria II was used to sort naive, central memory, regulatory and stem cell-like memory CD4+ T cells with a panel that included CD45RO, CCR7, CD25, CD127, CD95 and CD27. All sorted populations exceeded 95% purity. PBMCs were separated immediately by Lymphoprep density gradient centrifugation and were stained directly, without being cultured. To minimize batch effects, samples were stained and sorted in pairs, one healthy donor with one patient per experiment. The entire amount of isolated RNA was reverse transcribed using the High Capacity cDNA Reverse Transcription Kit, so the sequenced TCRB transcripts were expressed ones. Deep immunoSEQ sequencing was performed on naive, central memory and regulatory T cell samples, with an average of around 3.5 million total reads per sample. After sorted cells were lysed in RLT buffer, RNA was extracted with DNase-treated RNeasy Micro or Mini kits, with the choice depending on cell number. To prevent cross-contamination, every cell subset was processed on its own, while patient and healthy donor samples were processed together. TCRB sequences were amplified from cDNA with the immunoSEQ multiplex PCR, producing 87-bp fragments spanning the CDR3 region. Sequencing of the amplicons was performed on the Illumina HiSeq platform. The authors' pipeline ran thus. PCR bias was corrected computationally using synthetic template baselines, and reads within Hamming distance 2 were collapsed, with unmergeable singletons discarded. Reads were aligned to IMGT to assign V, D and J genes, CDR3 length, and insertions or deletions at six rearrangement sites. Within each subset, clonotype counts were normalized to sorted cell number, and only after that were true diversity and Gini coefficients computed with the tcR R package. The overlap coefficient, calculated on TCRB nucleotide sequences, was used to quantify repertoire sharing. As a proxy for the pre-selection repertoire, out-of-frame TCRB sequences from naive cells were analyzed. TCRdb stores this immuneACCESS table with in-frame sequences only. Part of the clones is absent; in the studies checked, under half of the shortfall reflects unresolved V genes, and no reason is known for the rest. V and J calls and clone size come straight from that table; D and trimming were deduced from the DNA. Across this sample there are about 270,000 clones, with 14% seen only once. In total, the top ten clones hold 0.015% to 0.02% of the sample.

This clone came up a few times. Its cognate antigen has yet to be identified. Per-base quality was not reported, and no clone a single base away is much larger than it. Input material: naive CD4+ T cells from blood. This specimen's cell subset or site label, per the study, means: true naive CD4+ T cells. The sequence joins TRBV6-4 to TRBJ1-3, and TRBD1 matches 10 of the central bases. This clonotype was obtained from a man aged 25-45 years with type 1 diabetes. CDR3 reads: CASPNGGTGAFGANTIYF. The nucleotide sequence reads TGTGCCAGCCCCAATGGAGGGACAGGGGCATTTGGAGCGAACACCATATATTTT.